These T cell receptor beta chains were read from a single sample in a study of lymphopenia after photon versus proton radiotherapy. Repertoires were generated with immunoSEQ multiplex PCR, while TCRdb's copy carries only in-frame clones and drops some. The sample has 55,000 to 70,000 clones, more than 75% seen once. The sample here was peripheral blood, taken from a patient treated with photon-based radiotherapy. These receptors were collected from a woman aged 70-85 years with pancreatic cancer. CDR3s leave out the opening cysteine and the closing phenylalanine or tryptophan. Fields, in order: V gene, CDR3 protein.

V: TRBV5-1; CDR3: ASSLTGTLSYEQY
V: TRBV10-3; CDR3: AISEGQESNYGYT
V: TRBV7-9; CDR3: ASSLNPSPEQY
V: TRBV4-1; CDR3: ASSQGTFFLATDSQRVQY
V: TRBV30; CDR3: AWSWEGDNEKLF
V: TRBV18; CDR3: ASSPGQGGYGYT
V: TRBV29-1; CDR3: SVWTSGRGSYEQY
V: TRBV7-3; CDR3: ASFSGSSYEQY
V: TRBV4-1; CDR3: ASSSGYLGTEAF
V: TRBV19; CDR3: ASSILHKETQY
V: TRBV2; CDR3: ASSEGGTIY
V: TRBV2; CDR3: ASSVGLAEQF
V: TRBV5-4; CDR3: ASSTAGRTSNNYGYT
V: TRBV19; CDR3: ASSTMATNYGYT
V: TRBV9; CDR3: ASSAGGRYNEQF
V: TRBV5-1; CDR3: ASSLGDWSTDTQY
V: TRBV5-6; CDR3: ASTDYLGGSGNTIY
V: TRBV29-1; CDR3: SGVFAKNIQY
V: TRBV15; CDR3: ATSRSPVRDEQY
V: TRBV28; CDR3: ASSFRNSNQPQH
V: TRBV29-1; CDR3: SAKQGAAEAF
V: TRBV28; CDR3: ASSGDSTGAYAEAF
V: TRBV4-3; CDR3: ASSQEGYGSYNEQF
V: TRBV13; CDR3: ASSPTPDTQY
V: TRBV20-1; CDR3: SAVGPYGYT
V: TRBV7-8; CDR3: ASTLQTRGGLNTGELF
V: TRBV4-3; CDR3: ASSQDWPGATNEKLF
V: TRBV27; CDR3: ASSLSIRGWGGYT
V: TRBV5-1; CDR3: ASSLVRRGPQETQY
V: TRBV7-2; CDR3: ASSPAPNQPQH
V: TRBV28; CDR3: ASSGDRRTGELF
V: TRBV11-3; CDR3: ASSSRKSSYNEQF
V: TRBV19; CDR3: ASSIDISGNTIY
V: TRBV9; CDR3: ASSPQVADTQY
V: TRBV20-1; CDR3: SASKGYEQY
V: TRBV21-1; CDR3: ANPPRPTGAGYNEQF
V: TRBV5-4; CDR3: ASSLGQTDTQY
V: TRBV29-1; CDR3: SVEDRGKETQY
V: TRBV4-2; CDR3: ASSLASGSNEQF